Sequencing of this T cell receptor (beta chain) was carried out in a study of blood T cell repertoires in COVID-19. Two negative PCRs, clearance, or symptom resolution were required of recovered Cohort 3 donors. Original data processing: Scientists estimated how many nucleated cells there were by amplifying reference gene primers. Profiling relied on immunoSEQ multiplex PCR, and the TCRdb table lists in-frame clones only, not all of them. D and trimming come from the DNA, and the V and J calls and clone size come from that table. There are 200,000 to 250,000 clones in the sample; roughly 84% occur only once, and 6.8% lies in the top ten. This CDR3 has 16 amino acids. V lost 6 bases to trimming and J lost 2 bases, with 18 bases between them. Germline V gene sequence: CDR1 KGHSH, CDR2 LQKENI. This clone was found once.

This clonotype originated in a woman between 35 and 50 years old who had recovered from COVID-19. The genes are TRBV18 and TRBJ2-3; possible D gene TRBD1, 5 bases. Material for sequencing was PBMCs or T cells enriched from blood (not recorded which). The CDR3 here is CASSPAGLLNTDTQYF. CDR3 bases: TGTGCCAGCTCCCCTGCAGGGCTTTTGAACACAGATACGCAGTATTTT.